These 23 T cell receptor beta chains share one sample of origin, sequenced in a study of OX40 agonist ivuxolimab in advanced cancers. TCRdb's copy holds only in-frame clones and misses some; the assay was immunoSEQ multiplex PCR. This sample has 30,000 to 40,000 clones, with 83% found just once. The sequences come from CD4+ or CD8+ T cells sorted from blood, collected in a trial of the OX40 agonist ivuxolimab. These receptor sequences come from an adult with an advanced solid tumor such as melanoma, head and neck, liver or kidney cancer.

This chain uses TRBV5-6 with TRBJ2-7, with 7 positions matching TRBD1. The germline V gene encodes CDR1 SGHDT and CDR2 YYEEEE. V shed 4 bases, J shed 2 bases, and the junction held 3 bases outside the gene matches. The CDR3 is 13 amino acids. As DNA, the CDR3 is TGTGCCAGCAGCCCACAGGGGACCTACGAGCAGTACTTC. It translates to CASSPQGTYEQYF.

The chain is built from TRBV5-4 and TRBJ2-1; no clear D gene. Trimming removed 3 bases from V and 9 bases from J, with 10 bases in between. The CDR3 totals 12 residues. Germline assignment: CDR1 SGHNT and CDR2 YYREEE (reference sequence). The DNA for the CDR3 is TGTGCCAGCAGCTCCGGCCTCGTTGAGCAGTTCTTC. Residues: CASSSGLVEQFF.

This clone was found a few times. The chain joins TRBV30 to TRBJ2-1; D not resolved. V lost 0 bases to trimming and J lost 8 bases, with 20 bases between them. This CDR3 region has 16 residues. In germline, CDR1 is GTSNPN, CDR2 SVGIG (reference sequence). In DNA form, the CDR3 reads TGTGCCTGGAGTGTAGGTCACAGCGTAATCAATGATGAGCAGTTCTTC. Its translation is CAWSVGHSVINDEQFF.

The chain carries TRBV30 and TRBJ2-2, with TRBD1 identical over 9 bases. The CDR3 runs to 15 residues. Trimming at V came to 6 bases and at J to 3 bases, leaving 8 bases not matched to a gene. From germline, CDR1 is GTSNPN and CDR2 SVGIG (reference sequence). CDR3 sequence reads: CACIPGQGYTGELFF. Here the CDR3 DNA reads TGTGCCTGCATTCCGGGACAGGGCTACACCGGGGAGCTGTTTTTT.

The chain uses TRBV6-1 and TRBJ1-1; 7 nucleotides agree with TRBD1. Losses at the gene ends were 5 bases for V and 0 bases for J; bases not matched to a gene: 6. The CDR3 has 15 amino acids. Germline lookup yields CDR1 MNHNS and CDR2 SASEGT. DNA of the CDR3: TGTGCCAGCAGTAGTTCGACAGGGATGAACACTGAAGCTTTCTTT. Its translation is CASSSSTGMNTEAFF.

This clone turned up a few times. The chain joins TRBV25-1 to TRBJ2-3, with D perhaps given as TRBD1 or TRBD2 (5 bases each). This CDR3 has 15 amino acids. Germline V CDR1 and CDR2: MGHDK, SYGVNS. V shed 4 bases and J shed 5 bases, with 16 bases lying between them. CDR3 nucleotide sequence: TGTGCCAGCAGTGGTGGGACCGGGGCGGAAGATACGCAGTATTTT. Protein sequence: CASSGGTGAEDTQYF.

The chain couples TRBV7-9 to TRBJ2-5; 7 nucleotides line up with TRBD2. The V and J ends lost 5 bases and 11 bases, in that order; junction bases with no gene match: 17. The germline gives CDR1 SEHNR, CDR2 FQNEAQ (reference sequence). The CDR3 runs 15 residues. The CDR3 bases are TGTGCCAGCAGCCAACGACTAGCTGCAGCAAATGTGCAGTACTTC. Its protein is CASSQRLAAANVQYF.

The chain combines TRBV18 with TRBJ2-7, with 7 bases fitting TRBD1. The CDR3 sequence is 16 residues long. V was pared by 0 bases and J by 0 bases, with 5 bases of the junction left unmatched. Per the germline V gene, CDR1 is KGHSH and CDR2 is LQKENI. CDR3 coding DNA: TGTGCCAGCTCACCACCGCGAGGGGACAGCTCCTACGAGCAGTACTTC. Its translation: CASSPPRGDSSYEQYF. The whole variable domain, filled in from reference TRBV18 and TRBJ2-7, reads NAGVMQNPRHLVRRRGQEARLRCSPMKGHSHVYWYRQLPEEGLKFMVYLQKENIIDESGMPKERFSAEFPKEGPSILRIQQVVRGDSAAYFCASSPPRGDSSYEQYFGPGTRLTVT.

The gene calls are TRBV27 and TRBJ1-1; no definite D call. This CDR3 contains 15 residues. The V gene's germline CDR1 is MNHEY and CDR2 SMNVEV (reference sequence). Trimming took off 2 bases at V and 0 bases at J, with 10 bases between the two ends. The CDR3 protein is CASSLTAGMNTEAFF. In nucleotides, the CDR3 is TGTGCCAGCAGTTTAACGGCAGGAATGAACACTGAAGCTTTCTTT.

The genes are TRBV7-9 and TRBJ2-6, with D unclear. The CDR3 is made up of 15 amino acids. The germline V gene has CDR1 SEHNR and CDR2 FQNEAQ (reference sequence). V was clipped by 2 bases and J by 0 bases, with 5 bases between them. DNA for the CDR3: TGTGCCAGCAGCTTATCGATCTCTGGGGCCAACGTCCTGACTTTC. Translated: CASSLSISGANVLTF.

The chain has TRBV7-3 and TRBJ2-7; no reliable D call. V was shortened by 5 bases and J by 4 bases, with 12 bases between the two germline ends. Germline-derived CDR1 and CDR2 are SGHTA and FQGTGA. This CDR3 spans 13 amino acids. The CDR3 here is CASSLRLGYEQYF. Written as DNA, the CDR3 is TGTGCCAGCAGCCTAAGGCTGGGATACGAGCAGTACTTC.

The V and J genes are TRBV9 and TRBJ1-2, with 8 nucleotides matching TRBD1. This CDR3 is 14 amino acids long. Germline V gene sequence: CDR1 SGDLS, CDR2 YYNGEE. V lost 2 bases, J lost 7 bases, and 7 bases stayed unmatched. The chain's CDR3 is CASSVLSDRAGYTF. Here the CDR3 DNA reads TGTGCCAGCAGCGTCCTTTCGGACAGGGCTGGCTACACCTTC. Full variable domain (missing parts from reference TRBV9 and TRBJ1-2): DSGVTQTPKHLITATGQRVTLRCSPRSGDLSVYWYQQSLDQGLQFLIQYYNGEERAKGNILERFSAQQFPDLHSELNLSSLELGDSALYFCASSVLSDRAGYTFGSGTRLTVV.

CDR3 amino acids: CASSSTALEGGYGYTF. The CDR3 DNA is TGTGCCAGCAGCTCAACCGCATTAGAGGGGGGATATGGCTACACCTTC. The chain carries TRBV28 and TRBJ1-2; maybe TRBD1 (6 bases). CDR1 and CDR2 (germline): MDHEN, SYDVKM. V lost 6 bases to trimming and J lost 5 bases, with 22 bases between them. This CDR3 contains 16 residues.

The chain employs TRBV27 and TRBJ2-7; the D gene is possibly TRBD2 (6 bases). The V gene lost 5 bases and the J gene lost 0 bases, with 14 bases spanning the gap. This CDR3 comprises 15 residues. Germline V CDR1 and CDR2: MNHEY, SMNVEV (reference sequence). This chain's CDR3 is CASSQTGRSSYEQYF. CDR3 bases: TGTGCCAGCAGTCAAACTGGGAGGAGCTCCTACGAGCAGTACTTC.

This sequence joins TRBV6-5 and TRBJ2-7; D gene ambiguous. V was trimmed by 5 bases and J by 3 bases, leaving 11 bases between them. Germline values: CDR1 MNHEY, CDR2 SVGAGI. The CDR3 has 13 amino acids. The CDR3 reads CASSPQFNYEQYF. Written as DNA, the CDR3 is TGTGCCAGCAGTCCCCAATTTAACTACGAGCAGTACTTC.

J is TRBJ2-3 and V is TRBV5-1; perhaps TRBD1 as D (6 bases). CDR1 is SGHRS, CDR2 YFSETQ, per germline. V gave up 4 bases and J gave up 0 bases, with 18 bases separating them. The CDR3 extends over 17 amino acids. CDR3 amino acids: CASSITGLDTSTDTQYF. The CDR3, as DNA: TGCGCCAGCAGCATAACAGGGTTGGATACTAGCACAGATACGCAGTATTTT.

A remark on this clone: This sample also contains other DNA sequences that code for the same CDR3. The chain uses TRBV7-2 and TRBJ2-2; no reliable D call. V lost 5 bases to trimming and J lost 6 bases, with 13 bases between them. The germline CDR1 and CDR2 sequences are SGHTA and FQGNSA. The CDR3 contains 14 residues. CDR3 nucleotide sequence: TGTGCCAGCAGCGGGATGGAAGGCCCCGGGGAGCTGTTTTTT. Translation: CASSGMEGPGELFF.

The chain is built from TRBV11-2 and TRBJ2-5, with 7 nucleotides matching TRBD2. This CDR3 has 14 residues. CDR1 and CDR2 from the germline V gene are SGHAT and FQNNGV. Trimming took 0 bases from V and 4 from J; bases not matched to a gene: 2. In nucleotides, the CDR3 is TGTGCCAGCAGCTTAGAGGGAGGGTCAGAGACCCAGTACTTC. Protein sequence: CASSLEGGSETQYF.

J is TRBJ1-2 and V is TRBV11-1; 8 bases fit TRBD1. This CDR3 contains 15 residues. The V and J ends lost 5 bases and 4 bases, in that order; junction bases with no gene match: 9. The germline gives CDR1 SGHAT, CDR2 FQDESV (reference sequence). The CDR3 loop is CASSTLTGGGYGYTF. In DNA, the CDR3 is TGTGCCAGCAGCACGTTAACAGGGGGAGGCTATGGCTACACCTTC.

The chain links TRBV5-1 to TRBJ2-3; TRBD2 aligns across 8 bases. Per germline, CDR1 SGHRS and CDR2 YFSETQ. This CDR3 is built from 17 residues. The ends lost 4 bases at V and 4 bases at J; junction bases unmatched: 14. The CDR3 region has the DNA TGCGCCAGCAGCCCCGGCGAGACGGGAGGGCCCGCAGATACGCAGTATTTT. Its translation: CASSPGETGGPADTQYF.

This clone has just one count. The chain is built from TRBV5-3 and TRBJ2-2; weak D call: TRBD2 (6 bases). TRBV5-3 is known as an ORF, though its function is uncertain. The CDR3 totals 14 residues. Trimming removed 4 bases from V and 1 base from J, with 8 bases in between. CDR3 nucleotides: TGTGCCAGAAGCGGGGGGAAGAACACCGGGGAGCTGTTTTTT. Translating it yields CARSGGKNTGELFF.

This clone was recorded a few times. The chain combines TRBV27 with TRBJ2-7, with 8 nucleotides matching TRBD1. V shed 8 bases, J shed 5 bases, and the junction held 5 bases outside the gene matches. Germline V gives CDR1 MNHEY, CDR2 SMNVEV (reference sequence). CDR3 length equals 12 residues. The CDR3 loop is CASGAGGNEQYF. CDR3 sequence (DNA): TGTGCCAGCGGGGCAGGGGGCAACGAGCAGTACTTC.

The chain has TRBV7-3 and TRBJ2-7; unclear D gene. V lost 4 bases and J 6 bases, leaving 19 bases between the germline ends. The CDR3 totals 15 residues. In germline, CDR1 is SGHTA, CDR2 FQGTGA. CDR3 in DNA: TGTGCCAGCAGCTCCACAAACGTAGGGATCCCCGAGCAGTACTTC. It is translated as CASSSTNVGIPEQYF.